The entry below gives a single T cell receptor beta chain sequence along with its context. Its specificity is not known. The sample originates from a study of cytomegalovirus exposure and HLA in healthy donors. For the study at large: Samples from HLA-typed donors yielded about 80 million unique TCRs in an early data release.

PCR employed 60 Vbeta and 13 Jbeta primers. The table came from immunoSEQ multiplex PCR; TCRdb's copy has only in-frame clones and leaves some out. The sample gives fewer than 85,000 clones, over 65% of which show up once; roughly 9% is in the top ten. Findings and limits, study-wide: Evidence from a later analysis indicated that most CMV-associated TCR beta chains looked HLA-restricted.

After removal of 0 bases from V and 0 bases from J, the junction contained 6 bases not matched to a gene. The CDR3 is 19 amino acids. Germline V gene data show CDR1 as SGHRS and CDR2 as YFSETQ. Sequenced input: PBMCs. The genes are TRBV5-1 and TRBJ2-3, with 14 bases matching TRBD2. This TCR came from a man in his forties in good health and CMV-seropositive. The CDR3 loop reads CASSLALTSGGESTDTQYF. The CDR3 coding sequence is TGCGCCAGCAGCTTGGCCCTGACTAGCGGGGGGGAGAGCACAGATACGCAGTATTTT.